The next 10 T cell receptor beta chains were all read from a single sample in a study of neurological immune-mediated disorders. MiXCR, run by TCRdb on the 5' RACE reads, gives a single entry per CDR3 protein. The table shows some 71,000 distinct CDR3 sequences, with 10% occurring only once. Stated time point: longitudinal time-point 1 (baseline). Input material: PBMCs. The receptors here all came from a young man in good health.

This clonotype has ten or more counts. The chain links TRBV6-5 to TRBJ2-3; D not resolved. Germline V gives CDR1 MNHEY, CDR2 SVGAGI. Trimming took 5 bases from V and 2 from J, leaving 8 bases between them. This CDR3 has 13 amino acids. CDR3 nucleotide sequence: TGTGCCAGCAGTAAGCCGGCCACAGATACGCAGTATTTT. Encoded protein: CASSKPATDTQYF.

This chain uses TRBV3-1 with TRBJ2-3; TRBD2 matches 13 bases. V shed 6 bases, J shed 5 bases, and the junction held 8 bases outside the gene matches. Germline lookup yields CDR1 LGHDT and CDR2 YNNKEL (reference sequence). This CDR3 region has 16 residues. The CDR3 nucleotides are TGTGCCAGCAGTCGCGGACTAGCGGGAGTGGAAGATACGCAGTATTTT. Translating gives CASSRGLAGVEDTQYF.

The chain is built from TRBV24-1 and TRBJ2-3; 10 bases fit TRBD2. V lost 8 bases, J lost 4 bases, and 8 bases stayed unmatched. CDR1 and CDR2 (germline): KGHDR, SFDVKD. The CDR3 spans 15 residues. The CDR3 reads CATTSGRADADTQYF. The CDR3, as DNA: TGTGCCACCACCAGCGGGAGGGCCGACGCAGATACGCAGTATTTT.

This clonotype was counted at least ten times. The chain couples TRBV5-5 to TRBJ2-1; 7 nucleotides line up with TRBD2. Trimming took 4 bases from V and 4 from J; bases not matched to a gene: 14. The V gene's germline CDR1 is SGHKS and CDR2 YYEKEE (reference sequence). The length of the CDR3 is 17 residues. CDR3 nucleotide sequence: TGTGCCAGCAGCACCGATAAGTTTAGCGGGCATTACAATGAGCAGTTCTTC. It specifies CASSTDKFSGHYNEQFF.

This clonotype came up many times. V is TRBV5-5 and J is TRBJ1-4; 7 positions match TRBD1. Germline CDR1 is SGHKS and CDR2 is YYEKEE (reference sequence). This CDR3 has 14 residues. The trim removed 7 bases at V and 8 bases at J, leaving 11 bases unmatched. The CDR3 nucleotides are TGTGCCAGCTCATCGACAGGGACGAGCGAAAAACTGTTTTTT. It yields the protein CASSSTGTSEKLFF. The whole variable domain, remainder taken from reference TRBV5-5 and TRBJ1-4, is DAGVTQSPTHLIKTRGQQVTLRCSPISGHKSVSWYQQVLGQGPQFIFQYYEKEERGRGNFPDRFSARQFPNYSSELNVNALLLGDSALYLCASSSTGTSEKLFFGSGTQLSVL.

In this sample, this clonotype turned up many times. The chain couples TRBV5-6 to TRBJ2-5; D uncertain. Germline CDR1 SGHDT, CDR2 YYEEEE. This CDR3 is 13 amino acids long. Trimming removed 4 bases from V and 5 bases from J, with 12 bases in between. The DNA of the CDR3 is TGTGCCAGCAGCACGGACCTCGGGGAGACCCAGTACTTC. Protein product: CASSTDLGETQYF.

This clonotype ranks as medium-sized (0.01 to 0.1%). V gene TRBV3-1 combines with J gene TRBJ2-1; 8 bases are a match to TRBD2. CDR3 length: 14 residues. CDR1 LGHDT and CDR2 YNNKEL come from the germline V gene (reference sequence). V shed 3 bases and J 7 bases; nucleotides not matched to a gene: 5. The chain's CDR3 is CASSQAGGRNEQFF. In nucleotides, the CDR3 is TGTGCCAGCAGCCAGGCGGGAGGAAGGAATGAGCAGTTCTTC.

This clonotype was counted at least ten times. The V gene is TRBV7-9, the J gene TRBJ2-2; TRBD1 is a possible D gene (6 bases). The CDR3 covers 14 residues. Between the trimmed V and J ends, which lost 5 bases and 2 bases, there was a span of 9 bases. Germline values: CDR1 SEHNR, CDR2 FQNEAQ (reference sequence). The DNA of the CDR3 is TGTGCCAGCAGCCCGGACAGTAACACCGGGGAGCTGTTTTTT. This translates into CASSPDSNTGELFF. The full variable domain, in which reference TRBV7-9 and TRBJ2-2 provide the parts outside the CDR3, is DTGVSQNPRHKITKRGQNVTFRCDPISEHNRLYWYRQTLGQGPEFLTYFQNEAQLEKSRLLSDRFSAERPKGSFSTLEIQRTEQGDSAMYLCASSPDSNTGELFFGEGSRLTVL.

With regard to this clonotype: Since a much larger clone is just one base distant, this may be a read error. The chain combines TRBV29-1 with TRBJ1-1; 10 nucleotides match TRBD1. Germline-derived CDR1 and CDR2 are SQVTM and ANQGSEA. V lost 7 bases to trimming and J lost 11 bases; unmatched junction nucleotides: 13. The length of the CDR3 is 13 residues. The CDR3 DNA is TGCAGCGGATCGGGACAGGGGACAGCGGGGGCTTTCTTT. This gives the protein CSGSGQGTAGAFF.

This clonotype was seen ten or more times. The DNA for the CDR3 is TGTGCCAGCAGTTTAGGGTACACTGAAGCTTTCTTT. This codes for CASSLGYTEAFF. The V gene is TRBV28, the J gene TRBJ1-1; D is uncertain. The CDR3 is 12 residues long. From germline, CDR1 is MDHEN and CDR2 SYDVKM. Trimming removed 2 bases at V and 3 bases at J, with 4 bases between. Complete variable domain (other parts from reference TRBV28 and TRBJ1-1): DVKVTQSSRYLVKRTGEKVFLECVQDMDHENMFWYRQDPGLGLRLIYFSYDVKMKEKGDIPEGYSVSREKKERFSLILESASTNQTSMYLCASSLGYTEAFFGQGTRLTVV.